One sample yielded the 25 T cell receptor beta chains listed below, sequenced in a study of blood T cell repertoires in COVID-19. Only in-frame clones appear in the TCRdb table, and some are missing; sequencing was by immunoSEQ multiplex PCR. Here the sample spans about 340,000 clones, around 86% being singletons. Sequencing used peripheral blood. The receptors shown here come from a woman in her forties or fifties with COVID-19, enrolled during active disease.

This chain connects TRBV3-1 (or the pseudogene TRBV3-2) to TRBJ2-1; 7 positions match TRBD2. With V trimmed by 4 bases and J by 7 bases, 7 bases remained unmatched. The CDR3 length is 14 residues. CDR1 and CDR2 (germline): LGHDT, YNNKEL (reference sequence). In DNA form, the CDR3 reads TGTGCCAGCAGCCCGCTAGCGGAGGAAAATGAGCAGTTCTTC. Translating it yields CASSPLAEENEQFF.

The chain uses TRBV7-2 and TRBJ2-7; 9 nucleotides match TRBD1. Germline V gives CDR1 SGHTA, CDR2 FQGNSA. V dropped 2 bases and J dropped 5; count of bases not matched to a gene: 7. This CDR3 is built from 15 residues. As DNA, the CDR3 is TGTGCCAGCAGCTTAAGGGGGACAGGGCAAAACGAGCAGTACTTC. As protein: CASSLRGTGQNEQYF.

This chain joins TRBV7-2 and TRBJ2-6; TRBD2 matches 7 bases. This CDR3 comprises 16 residues. J was trimmed by 2 bases and V by 2 bases; bases with no gene match: 3. CDR1 and CDR2 (germline): SGHTA, FQGNSA. CDR3 nucleotide sequence: TGTGCCAGCAGCTTAACGGGAGGTGCTGGGGCCAACGTCCTGACTTTC. It translates to CASSLTGGAGANVLTF.

This clone was observed a single time. The chain is built from TRBV18 and TRBJ2-2, with 9 bases lining up with TRBD1. CDR1 KGHSH and CDR2 LQKENI come from the germline V gene. V was clipped by 1 base and J by 4 bases; unmatched bases: 7. The length of the CDR3 is 17 residues. The CDR3 region is CASSPQRDRVGTGELFF. For the CDR3, the DNA is TGTGCCAGCTCACCACAAAGGGACAGGGTTGGCACCGGGGAGCTGTTTTTT. The complete variable domain, with remaining parts taken from reference TRBV18 and TRBJ2-2, reads NAGVMQNPRHLVRRRGQEARLRCSPMKGHSHVYWYRQLPEEGLKFMVYLQKENIIDESGMPKERFSAEFPKEGPSILRIQQVVRGDSAAYFCASSPQRDRVGTGELFFGEGSRLTVL.

The count of this clone is one. The V call is TRBV19, the J call TRBJ2-3; TRBD2 agrees at 7 bases. The germline CDR1 and CDR2 sequences are LNHDA and SQIVND (reference sequence). V dropped 4 bases and J dropped 3; count of bases not matched to a gene: 13. The CDR3 has 17 residues. Here the CDR3 reads CASSNHPGTIRTDTQYF. The CDR3 DNA reads as TGTGCCAGTAGTAACCACCCTGGGACTATCCGAACAGATACGCAGTATTTT.

The chain is built from TRBV4-1 and TRBJ2-7, with 8 positions matching TRBD2. From germline, CDR1 is MGHRA and CDR2 YSYEKL. This CDR3 is 18 amino acids long. Trimming cost V 0 bases and J 3 bases; bases outside gene matches: 13. Written as DNA, the CDR3 is TGCGCCAGCAGCCAAGAAGGGAAACTAGCGGCAAAATTCTACGAGCAGTACTTC. This translates into CASSQEGKLAAKFYEQYF.

The J gene is TRBJ2-7, the V gene TRBV30; weak D call: TRBD1 (6 bases). Germline CDR1 and CDR2: GTSNPN and SVGIG (reference sequence). The CDR3 covers 13 residues. The V end lost 7 bases, the J end lost 1 base, and 14 bases lay between the germline ends. The CDR3 region has the DNA TGTGCCTACTCGAGGGACAAGTCCTACGAGCAGTACTTC. Its translation: CAYSRDKSYEQYF.

The genes are TRBV3-1 (or the pseudogene TRBV3-2) and TRBJ2-5; D may be TRBD2 (6 bases). CDR1 and CDR2 (germline): LGHDT, YNNKEL (reference sequence). This CDR3 has 13 amino acids. Trimming left V 1 base short and J 4 bases short, with 7 bases between. The CDR3 DNA follows: TGTGCCAGCAGCCAAGTCGGGAGAGAGACCCAGTACTTC. This codes for CASSQVGRETQYF.

This clone showed up just once. The J gene is TRBJ1-1, the V gene TRBV20-1; 8 positions match TRBD1. Looked up from germline, CDR1 is DFQATT and CDR2 is SNEGSKA (reference sequence). The CDR3 contains 11 residues. V shed 3 bases, J shed 10 bases, and the junction held 4 bases outside the gene matches. CDR3 sequence reads: CSARTGAIAFF. CDR3 sequence (DNA): TGCAGTGCTAGGACAGGGGCCATAGCTTTCTTT.

The chain carries TRBV27 and TRBJ1-2; no clear D. Germline V gene data show CDR1 as MNHEY and CDR2 as SMNVEV (reference sequence). The CDR3 contains 14 residues. V shed 3 bases and J shed 1 base, with 9 bases lying between them. The CDR3 loop reads CASSFNRVNYGYTF. CDR3 nucleotides: TGTGCCAGCAGTTTCAACCGAGTTAACTATGGCTACACCTTC.

This chain joins TRBV19 and TRBJ2-1; weak D call: TRBD2 (6 bases). The CDR3 is 14 amino acids. Germline CDR1 is LNHDA and CDR2 is SQIVND (reference sequence). V was trimmed by 4 bases and J by 4 bases, leaving 11 bases between them. The CDR3 sequence is CASSNGGKYNEQFF. CDR3 coding DNA: TGTGCCAGTAGTAATGGCGGGAAGTACAATGAGCAGTTCTTC.

The rearrangement links TRBV9 to TRBJ2-7; a weak D match, TRBD2 (5 bases). Germline CDR1 and CDR2: SGDLS and YYNGEE. The V end lost 0 bases, the J end lost 3 bases, and 13 bases lay between the germline ends. This CDR3 spans 15 amino acids. CDR3 loop: CASSVDFSEYYEQYF. In nucleotides, the CDR3 is TGTGCCAGCAGCGTAGATTTTAGCGAGTACTACGAGCAGTACTTC. Based on the CDR3 plus reference TRBV9 and TRBJ2-7, the full variable domain is DSGVTQTPKHLITATGQRVTLRCSPRSGDLSVYWYQQSLDQGLQFLIQYYNGEERAKGNILERFSAQQFPDLHSELNLSSLELGDSALYFCASSVDFSEYYEQYFGPGTRLTVT.

The chain couples TRBV5-1 to TRBJ1-1, with a possible D match to TRBD1 (5 bases). There are 13 residues in the CDR3. Between the trimmed V and J ends, which lost 0 bases and 7 bases, there was a span of 10 bases. CDR1 and CDR2 from the germline V gene are SGHRS and YFSETQ. Here the CDR3 reads CASSLVQGVEAFF. The CDR3 DNA reads TGCGCCAGCAGCTTGGTACAAGGGGTTGAAGCTTTCTTT. The complete variable domain, with remaining parts taken from reference TRBV5-1 and TRBJ1-1, reads KAGVTQTPRYLIKTRGQQVTLSCSPISGHRSVSWYQQTPGQGLQFLFEYFSETQRNKGNFPGRFSGRQFSNSRSEMNVSTLELGDSALYLCASSLVQGVEAFFGQGTRLTVV.

CDR3 amino acids: CASTTGAKNIQYF. The CDR3 DNA sequence: TGTGCCAGCACTACGGGAGCCAAAAACATTCAGTACTTC. The chain joins TRBV7-2 to TRBJ2-4; D is unclear. The germline V gene encodes CDR1 SGHTA and CDR2 FQGNSA. CDR3 size: 13 residues. The V end lost 7 bases, the J end lost 0 bases, and 7 bases lay between the germline ends.

The J gene is TRBJ1-5, the V gene TRBV19, with 10 nucleotides matching TRBD1. V lost 3 bases, J lost 0 bases, and 5 bases stayed unmatched. The CDR3 is 17 amino acids. Germline V lookup: CDR1 LNHDA, CDR2 SQIVND (reference sequence). The CDR3 nucleotides read TGTGCCAGTAGTATTCGACAGGGGGCGTATAGCAATCAGCCCCAGCATTTT. Its protein is CASSIRQGAYSNQPQHF.

The chain employs TRBV10-3 and TRBJ1-3; D is undetermined. CDR1 is ENHRY, CDR2 SYGVKD, per germline. V was pared by 0 bases and J by 2 bases, with 8 bases between. CDR3 length: 15 amino acids. The CDR3 nucleotides read TGTGCCATCAGTGAGTCCGAGGCGACTGGAAACACCATATATTTT. This gives the protein CAISESEATGNTIYF.

The CDR3, as DNA: TGTGCCAGCAGCCAAGGGACCGGGGGTGGAGATACGCAGTATTTT. Residues: CASSQGTGGGDTQYF. This chain connects TRBV4-2 to TRBJ2-3, with TRBD2 as a possible D gene (6 bases). CDR1 is LGHNA, CDR2 YNFKEQ, per germline. This CDR3 spans 15 amino acids. V was pared by 1 base and J by 5 bases, with 13 bases between.

The chain links TRBV5-1 to TRBJ2-7; TRBD2 aligns across 8 bases. With V trimmed by 4 bases and J by 5 bases, 5 bases remained unmatched. Germline CDR1 reads SGHRS; CDR2 reads YFSETQ. The CDR3 has 13 residues. The CDR3: CASSRGLGHEQYF. CDR3 nucleotide sequence: TGCGCCAGCAGCAGGGGACTAGGCCACGAGCAGTACTTC.

This CDR3 is CASKRTRGLAGRTDTQYF. In DNA form, the CDR3 reads TGTGCCAGCAAAAGGACACGCGGACTAGCGGGTAGAACAGATACGCAGTATTTT. The gene calls are TRBV27 and TRBJ2-3; 11 bases line up with TRBD2. Germline CDR1 MNHEY, CDR2 SMNVEV (reference sequence). The CDR3 spans 18 residues. J was trimmed by 3 bases and V by 7 bases; bases with no gene match: 15.

The CDR3 DNA sequence: TGTGCCAGCAGCTTGGGACAGTTTAGCCAAGAGACCCAGTACTTC. Its translation: CASSLGQFSQETQYF. The chain couples TRBV3-1 (or the pseudogene TRBV3-2) to TRBJ2-5, with 7 bases that match TRBD1. Germline-derived CDR1 and CDR2 are LGHDT and YNNKEL (reference sequence). With V trimmed by 5 bases and J by 1 base, 7 bases remained unmatched. There are 15 residues in the CDR3.

This sequence joins TRBV19 and TRBJ1-6; 10 nucleotides align to TRBD1. CDR1 is LNHDA and CDR2 is SQIVND in the germline V gene (reference sequence). V shed 0 bases and J 7 bases; nucleotides not matched to a gene: 0. The CDR3 is 15 amino acids. CDR3 protein: CASSIEDRGNSPLHF. CDR3 in DNA: TGTGCCAGTAGTATAGAGGACAGGGGGAATTCACCCCTCCACTTT.

The V and J genes are TRBV9 and TRBJ2-2; 8 bases fit TRBD2. The CDR3 contains 15 residues. The germline V gene has CDR1 SGDLS and CDR2 YYNGEE. V dropped 2 bases and J dropped 5; count of bases not matched to a gene: 5. The CDR3 region has the DNA TGTGCCAGCAGCGTGGGACTAGGTGTGACCGGGGAGCTGTTTTTT. Protein sequence: CASSVGLGVTGELFF.

This chain connects TRBV4-3 to TRBJ2-1; 8 bases match TRBD2. J was trimmed by 8 bases and V by 4 bases; bases with no gene match: 10. The CDR3 is made up of 15 amino acids. From germline, CDR1 is LGHNA and CDR2 YSLEER. CDR3: CASSPPGLDPHEQFF. As DNA, the CDR3 is TGCGCCAGCAGCCCACCGGGACTAGACCCCCATGAGCAGTTCTTC.

The V call is TRBV3-1 (or the pseudogene TRBV3-2), the J call TRBJ2-3, with 7 bases matching TRBD1. The V gene's germline CDR1 is LGHDT and CDR2 YNNKEL (reference sequence). The CDR3 covers 14 residues. Germline trimming cut 3 bases from V and 6 bases from J; bases unmatched to any gene: 6. The CDR3 loop reads CASSHFDRADTQYF. The CDR3 DNA follows: TGTGCCAGCAGCCATTTCGACAGGGCGGATACGCAGTATTTT.

Here the CDR3 reads CASSFSGMSEQYF. CDR3 nucleotides: TGTGCCAGCAGCTTTAGCGGGATGAGCGAGCAGTACTTC. The chain is built from TRBV11-3 and TRBJ2-7, with 8 bases identical to TRBD2. This CDR3 has 13 residues. The ends lost 3 bases at V and 6 bases at J; junction bases unmatched: 4. The germline CDR1 and CDR2 sequences are SGHNT and YENEEA.